These 7 T cell receptor beta chains originate from one sample sequenced in a study of vaccination effects on CD4 cells after COVID-19. TCRdb's table, derived via immunoSEQ multiplex PCR, lists solely in-frame clones and lacks some. The profile shows around 65,000 clones, around 73% of them singletons. No antigen has been assigned to these receptors. Using viral peptide pools, the ViraFEST assay grew out antigen-specific CD4+ T cells prior to sequencing. The authors isolated CD4+ T cells after ten to eleven days of culture. Each participant was given two doses of one vaccine (BNT162b2 or mRNA-1273). This sample comprised CD4+ T cells from PBMCs cultured with HCoV-229E spike peptides, obtained after COVID-19 vaccination. The origin of the receptors is a human donor who received a COVID-19 vaccine.

This chain connects TRBV9 to TRBJ1-1, with 7 nucleotides matching TRBD1. Per the germline V gene, CDR1 is SGDLS and CDR2 is YYNGEE. Unmatched junction bases numbered 9, after V lost 0 bases and J lost 1 base. CDR3 size: 17 residues. The CDR3 loop is CASSVGIWGQQNTEAFF. DNA for the CDR3: TGTGCCAGCAGCGTAGGAATTTGGGGACAGCAGAACACTGAAGCTTTCTTT.

The chain joins TRBV6-5 to TRBJ2-5; either TRBD1 or TRBD2 may supply D (6 bases each). Germline lookup yields CDR1 MNHEY and CDR2 SVGAGI. The CDR3 runs 13 residues. Between the trimmed V and J ends, which lost 8 bases and 2 bases, there was a span of 12 bases. DNA for the CDR3: TGTGCCAGCCAGCGAGGGGGGCAAGAGACCCAGTACTTC. Translated, it gives CASQRGGQETQYF.

The chain has TRBV5-5 and TRBJ2-5; no clear D. The germline V gene encodes CDR1 SGHKS and CDR2 YYEKEE (reference sequence). The CDR3 runs to 13 residues. Trimming shortened V by 1 base and J by 5 bases, and 9 bases separated the two germline ends. CDR3 in amino acids: CASSLFREETQYF. CDR3 coding DNA: TGTGCCAGCAGCTTGTTTAGAGAGGAGACCCAGTACTTC.

As DNA, the CDR3 is TGCGCCAGCAGCTTGGGGGGCCCCGGAAACATTCAGTACTTC. It codes for CASSLGGPGNIQYF. The J gene is TRBJ2-4, the V gene TRBV5-1; D is possibly TRBD1 (5 bases). V was trimmed by 0 bases and J by 6 bases, leaving 10 bases between them. The CDR3 is 14 residues long. Germline CDR1 and CDR2: SGHRS and YFSETQ.

A few counts support this clone. V usage is TRBV7-2 and J usage is TRBJ1-2; D is possibly TRBD1 (5 bases). Germline CDR1 SGHTA, CDR2 FQGNSA. The CDR3 spans 14 residues. The germline V and J ends were trimmed by 3 bases and 4 bases, with 12 bases remaining between them. The CDR3 region is CASSLTQEIYGYTF. DNA of the CDR3: TGTGCCAGCAGCTTGACACAGGAAATCTATGGCTACACCTTC.

The chain combines TRBV7-7 with TRBJ1-5; TRBD1 matches at 10 bases. The V and J ends lost 11 bases and 3 bases, in that order; junction bases with no gene match: 4. The germline CDR1 and CDR2 sequences are SSHAT and FNYEAQ (reference sequence). The CDR3 is 13 residues long. The CDR3 bases are TGTGCCGTGGGACAGGGGAACAATCAGCCCCAGCATTTT. Its protein is CAVGQGNNQPQHF.

The J gene is TRBJ2-6, the V gene TRBV6-5; D unclear. CDR1 MNHEY and CDR2 SVGAGI come from the germline V gene. V lost 4 bases to trimming and J lost 2 bases, with 9 bases between them. This CDR3 region has 15 residues. CDR3 sequence reads: CASSWGKAGANVLTF. DNA of the CDR3: TGTGCCAGCAGTTGGGGAAAGGCTGGGGCCAACGTCCTGACTTTC.